The 29 T cell receptor beta chains below come from one sample, sequenced in a study of T-cell reconstitution after alpha-beta-depleted transplantation in children. Unique molecular identifiers tagged the TCRbeta library. TCRdb itself ran the PCR reads through MiXCR, one entry per CDR3 protein. The profile covers around 370,000 distinct CDR3 sequences, with around 15% appearing a single time and around 38% taken by the ten largest. Sequenced material: PBMCs, mostly from graft donor cells, taken 360 days after TCRalphabeta/CD19-depleted stem cell transplant. These receptor sequences come from a male patient aged 2 to 10 who had a stem cell transplant for acute lymphoblastic leukemia, so the T cells may come from the graft donor.

This clonotype was detected only a few times. This sequence joins TRBV9 and TRBJ2-2; tentatively, D is TRBD1 or TRBD2 (5 bases each). Germline V gene sequence: CDR1 SGDLS, CDR2 YYNGEE. This CDR3 comprises 15 residues. Trimming removed 4 bases from V and 0 bases from J, with 10 bases in between. CDR3 region: CASSTGTTNTGELFF. The CDR3 nucleotides are TGTGCCAGCAGCACCGGGACGACGAACACCGGGGAGCTGTTTTTT.

This clonotype was observed a few times. The CDR3 nucleotides are TGTGCCAGCAGTTTAGATTTTGATGAGCAGTTCTTC. Translating gives CASSLDFDEQFF. The chain carries TRBV28 and TRBJ2-1; D is undetermined. Trimming stripped 2 bases from V and 8 bases from J, with 7 bases between. The CDR3 has 12 amino acids. In germline, CDR1 is MDHEN, CDR2 SYDVKM.

This clonotype turned up a few times. The V call is TRBV15, the J call TRBJ2-7; 9 positions agree with TRBD1. CDR3 length: 15 amino acids. V shed 1 base and J 4 bases; nucleotides not matched to a gene: 5. CDR1 and CDR2 (germline): LNHNV, YYDKDF (reference sequence). CDR3 nucleotides: TGTGCCACCAGCAGAGCTGGGACAGGGTGGTACGAGCAGTACTTC. Amino acids: CATSRAGTGWYEQYF.

The genes are TRBV10-3 and TRBJ2-3, with 8 positions matching TRBD2. Trimming at V came to 6 bases and at J to 5 bases, leaving 7 bases not matched to a gene. CDR3 length: 14 amino acids. The germline gives CDR1 ENHRY, CDR2 SYGVKD. The CDR3 bases are TGTGCCATCAGCCCCGGGAGGGCATTAGATACGCAGTATTTT. As protein: CAISPGRALDTQYF.

A few counts support this clonotype. The chain has TRBV27 and TRBJ2-5; D tentatively reads TRBD1 or TRBD2 (7 bases each). Germline values: CDR1 MNHEY, CDR2 SMNVEV (reference sequence). The V end was cut by 2 bases, the J end by 3 bases, with 13 bases between. The CDR3 extends over 15 amino acids. CDR3 protein: CASSLMAGGEETQYF. As DNA, the CDR3 is TGTGCCAGCAGTTTAATGGCAGGGGGGGAAGAGACCCAGTACTTC.

This clonotype has more than one count but fewer than ten. The chain is built from TRBV20-1 and TRBJ1-5, with D uncertain. Looked up from germline, CDR1 is DFQATT and CDR2 is SNEGSKA (reference sequence). Trimming shortened V by 2 bases and J by 7 bases, and 15 bases separated the two germline ends. The CDR3 totals 14 residues. The CDR3 spells CSARHTSGAQPQHF. CDR3 in DNA: TGCAGTGCTAGACACACGAGTGGTGCGCAGCCCCAGCATTTT.

The chain recombines TRBV19 with TRBJ2-7, with D unclear. The V gene lost 3 bases and the J gene lost 0 bases, with 9 bases spanning the gap. The germline gives CDR1 LNHDA, CDR2 SQIVND (reference sequence). This CDR3 has 14 amino acids. CDR3 protein: CASSIQSSSYEQYF. The DNA of the CDR3 is TGTGCCAGTAGTATCCAGTCCTCCTCCTACGAGCAGTACTTC. The whole variable domain, filled in from reference TRBV19 and TRBJ2-7, reads DGGITQSPKYLFRKEGQNVTLSCEQNLNHDAMYWYRQDPGQGLRLIYYSQIVNDFQKGDIAEGYSVSREKKESFPLTVTSAQKNPTAFYLCASSIQSSSYEQYFGPGTRLTVT.

J is TRBJ2-5 and V is TRBV28; D not resolved. CDR1 is MDHEN and CDR2 is SYDVKM in the germline V gene. The V gene lost 5 bases and the J gene lost 4 bases, with 29 bases spanning the gap. CDR3 length: 19 residues. CDR3 sequence: CASSPGLGNLIRTIETQYF. The CDR3 nucleotides read TGTGCCAGCAGTCCCGGGCTAGGGAACCTGATTAGGACGATAGAGACCCAGTACTTC. Full variable domain (remainder filled in from reference TRBV28 and TRBJ2-5): DVKVTQSSRYLVKRTGEKVFLECVQDMDHENMFWYRQDPGLGLRLIYFSYDVKMKEKGDIPEGYSVSREKKERFSLILESASTNQTSMYLCASSPGLGNLIRTIETQYFGPGTRLLVL.

CDR3 in amino acids: CSVTRPSSYNEQFF. In nucleotides, the CDR3 is TGCAGCGTTACGAGACCTAGCTCCTACAATGAGCAGTTCTTC. V is TRBV29-1 and J is TRBJ2-1; D gene ambiguous. There are 14 residues in the CDR3. Germline values: CDR1 SQVTM, CDR2 ANQGSEA. Trimming stripped 5 bases from V and 0 bases from J, with 11 bases between.

The chain links TRBV6-5 to TRBJ2-5; D could derive from TRBD1 or TRBD2 (5 bases each). V lost 2 bases to trimming and J lost 1 base, with 8 bases between them. The CDR3 loop spans 14 amino acids. CDR1 and CDR2 from the germline V gene are MNHEY and SVGAGI. CDR3 coding DNA: TGTGCCAGCAGTTACGGGGGATCCCAAGAGACCCAGTACTTC. Its protein is CASSYGGSQETQYF.

The chain combines TRBV28 with TRBJ2-3; 9 positions match TRBD2. The V gene's germline CDR1 is MDHEN and CDR2 SYDVKM. The CDR3 has 18 amino acids. The J segment lost 2 bases and the V segment lost 4 bases, leaving 13 bases of the junction unmatched. The CDR3 DNA is TGTGCCAGCAGTTCCCATGGGGGGGTAGCGGGAGTCACAGATACGCAGTATTTT. Translated: CASSSHGGVAGVTDTQYF.

The chain links TRBV4-2 to TRBJ2-7, with TRBD2 identical over 8 bases. Germline V lookup: CDR1 LGHNA, CDR2 YNFKEQ. This CDR3 comprises 15 residues. Trimming removed 2 bases from V and 5 bases from J; junction bases left unmatched: 8. CDR3 sequence: CASSQSNGGADEQYF. The DNA of the CDR3 is TGTGCCAGCAGCCAATCGAACGGGGGGGCGGACGAGCAGTACTTC.

The chain links TRBV12-3 or TRBV12-4 to TRBJ1-2, with 8 bases aligning to TRBD1. The CDR3 has 15 residues. V gave up 6 bases and J gave up 0 bases; unmatched junction bases: 6. The CDR3 sequence is CASRPQGGANYGYTF. For the CDR3, the DNA is TGTGCCAGCAGACCACAGGGGGGAGCTAACTATGGCTACACCTTC.

The chain uses TRBV12-3 or TRBV12-4 and TRBJ2-7; D may correspond to TRBD1 or TRBD2 (5 bases each). The CDR3 has 18 residues. V lost 0 bases and J lost 1, with 19 bases in between. CDR3 nucleotide sequence: TGTGCCAGCAGTTTAGCTGCAGGGATTAGAGGGGAGTCCTACGAGCAGTACTTC. Encoded protein: CASSLAAGIRGESYEQYF.

This clonotype came up a few times. The chain has TRBV28 and TRBJ1-1, with 10 bases lining up with TRBD1. V gave up 5 bases and J gave up 5 bases; unmatched junction bases: 8. Germline-derived CDR1 and CDR2 are MDHEN and SYDVKM. The CDR3 loop spans 15 amino acids. CDR3 region: CASSNPDRGRTEAFF. In DNA form, the CDR3 reads TGTGCCAGCAGTAACCCGGACAGGGGGAGGACTGAAGCTTTCTTT.

CDR3 DNA: TGTGCCAGCAGTCCCCAGGGAGGGTGGGAGACCCAGTACTTC. As protein: CASSPQGGWETQYF. The chain recombines TRBV27 with TRBJ2-5; 7 bases agree with TRBD2. V lost 5 bases and J lost 5; bases outside the gene matches: 8. CDR3 length: 14 amino acids. CDR1 and CDR2 from the germline V gene are MNHEY and SMNVEV (reference sequence).

This chain uses TRBV7-9 with TRBJ2-1, with TRBD2 matching over 8 bases. CDR3 length: 15 residues. Looked up from germline, CDR1 is SEHNR and CDR2 is FQNEAQ (reference sequence). J lost 6 bases, V lost 3 bases, and 7 bases had no gene match. The CDR3 region has the DNA TGTGCCAGCAGCTTGTTAACGGGAGGGCTCAATGAGCAGTTCTTC. Amino acids: CASSLLTGGLNEQFF.

The sample holds a few counts of this clonotype. As DNA, the CDR3 is TGCGCCAGCAGAGCAACAGAACCTAACTATGGCTACACCTTC. It yields the protein CASRATEPNYGYTF. The J gene is TRBJ1-2, the V gene TRBV5-1; D unclear. The CDR3 covers 14 residues. Germline V gene data show CDR1 as SGHRS and CDR2 as YFSETQ. The V end was cut by 5 bases, the J end by 0 bases, with 11 bases between.

This clonotype showed up many times. The chain combines TRBV28 with TRBJ2-2; perhaps TRBD1 as D (6 bases). V lost 4 bases to trimming and J lost 6 bases, with 27 bases between them. Germline assignment: CDR1 MDHEN and CDR2 SYDVKM. CDR3 size: 19 residues. The CDR3 nucleotides are TGTGCCAGCAGTTACTCTGCGACAGGCGGAGTAATAAAGGCCGGGGAGCTGTTTTTT. Its protein is CASSYSATGGVIKAGELFF.

This clonotype was counted ten times or more. The chain uses TRBV29-1 and TRBJ2-3, with 8 bases matching TRBD2. The CDR3 runs 17 residues. The V segment lost 0 bases and the J segment 3 bases; nucleotides outside the gene matches: 11. The V gene's germline CDR1 is SQVTM and CDR2 ANQGSEA. DNA for the CDR3: TGCAGCGTTGAAGATGGAGGACGGGAGGGCCGAACAGATACGCAGTATTTT. Amino acids: CSVEDGGREGRTDTQYF.

The rearrangement joins TRBV12-3 or TRBV12-4 to TRBJ2-4; 7 bases line up with TRBD1. The CDR3 runs to 12 residues. J lost 6 bases, V lost 5 bases, and 1 base had no gene match. CDR3 protein: CASSRGRNIQYF. In DNA, the CDR3 is TGTGCCAGCAGTAGGGGGCGAAACATTCAGTACTTC.

The chain uses TRBV18 and TRBJ2-5, with D maybe TRBD2 (5 bases). V was shortened by 1 base and J by 1 base, with 7 bases between the two germline ends. Per the germline V gene, CDR1 is KGHSH and CDR2 is LQKENI. The CDR3 spans 14 residues. The CDR3 region has the DNA TGTGCCAGCTCACCACGCAGCGGCCAAGAGACCCAGTACTTC. Amino acid sequence: CASSPRSGQETQYF.

This clonotype has just a few counts. The V call is TRBV29-1, the J call TRBJ2-1, with a possible D match to TRBD2 (6 bases). This CDR3 spans 13 amino acids. Trimming cost V 6 bases and J 0 bases, with 9 bases left between them. Per germline, CDR1 SQVTM and CDR2 ANQGSEA. DNA for the CDR3: TGCAGCGTCGGGGGACTCTCCTACAATGAGCAGTTCTTC. Translation gives CSVGGLSYNEQFF.

This clonotype was observed a handful of times. The chain employs TRBV2 and TRBJ2-2, with 9 bases matching TRBD2. Unmatched junction bases numbered 4, after V lost 5 bases and J lost 0 bases. CDR1 SNHLY and CDR2 FYNNEI come from the germline V gene. This CDR3 contains 16 residues. DNA of the CDR3: TGTGCCAGCAGTCAGAGCGGGAGGACGAACACCGGGGAGCTGTTTTTT. Amino acid sequence: CASSQSGRTNTGELFF. The full variable domain, in which reference TRBV2 and TRBJ2-2 provide the parts outside the CDR3, is EPEVTQTPSHQVTQMGQEVILRCVPISNHLYFYWYRQILGQKVEFLVSFYNNEISEKSEIFDDQFSVERPDGSNFTLKIRSTKLEDSAMYFCASSQSGRTNTGELFFGEGSRLTVL.

The chain uses TRBV20-1 and TRBJ2-7; TRBD1 matches at 7 bases. This CDR3 is 18 amino acids long. Germline V gives CDR1 DFQATT, CDR2 SNEGSKA (reference sequence). The junction had 16 bases not matched to a gene; V was cut back by 0 bases and J by 2 bases. The DNA for the CDR3 is TGCAGTGCTAGAGATTCGACAGGGCCCCGTTTCCCGGCCTACGAGCAGTACTTC. Encoded protein: CSARDSTGPRFPAYEQYF.

This clonotype was counted only a few times. The chain's CDR3 is CSVFRGETQYF. The CDR3 DNA is TGCAGCGTCTTTAGAGGAGAGACCCAGTACTTC. The genes are TRBV29-1 and TRBJ2-5; D call uncertain. The CDR3 covers 11 residues. Germline CDR1 and CDR2: SQVTM and ANQGSEA. The V end was cut by 6 bases, the J end by 4 bases, with 9 bases between.

The sample holds a few counts of this clonotype. V and J are TRBV7-8 and TRBJ2-2; TRBD1 might be the D (6 bases). Trimming shortened V by 1 base and J by 6 bases, and 15 bases separated the two germline ends. The CDR3 runs 16 residues. Germline CDR1 reads SGHVS; CDR2 reads FQNEAQ. Here the CDR3 DNA reads TGTGCCAGCAGCTTAGAGACAGGAATATGGTCCGGGGAGCTGTTTTTT. Protein product: CASSLETGIWSGELFF.

This clonotype has a count of ten or more. In DNA, the CDR3 is TGCAGCCTCATTACAGGGGGCCTTAACACCGGGGAGCTGTTTTTT. Translating it yields CSLITGGLNTGELFF. The V and J genes are TRBV29-1 and TRBJ2-2, with TRBD1 identical over 9 bases. The CDR3 loop spans 15 amino acids. V trimming: 8 bases; J trimming: 2 bases; junction bases outside the gene matches: 9. CDR1 is SQVTM, CDR2 ANQGSEA, per germline.

This chain links TRBV7-9 with TRBJ2-7, with 9 bases lining up with TRBD1. V gave up 6 bases and J gave up 5 bases; unmatched junction bases: 5. The CDR3 consists of 13 residues. Germline V gene data show CDR1 as SEHNR and CDR2 as FQNEAQ (reference sequence). The CDR3 DNA reads TGTGCCAGCAGGCTAACAGGGGGCGACGAGCAGTACTTC. Protein product: CASRLTGGDEQYF.